The entry that follows covers one TCR beta chain sequence. This clonotype is judged large (0.1 to 1%). The clone's antigen remains unknown. Within one base of it there is no much larger clone, and no base qualities were kept. The sample belongs to a study of neurological immune-mediated disorders (dated by TCRdb to between 2017 and 2020). Regarding the research as a whole: Of the roughly 35 multiple sclerosis patients, 31 had relapsing-remitting MS and 3 had secondary progressive MS. The cohort comprised 68 subjects: roughly 15 HAM/TSP patients, 35 or so multiple sclerosis patients and about 20 healthy controls. Peripheral blood TCR-beta repertoires from patients with HTLV-I-associated myelopathy (HAM/TSP), patients with multiple sclerosis, and healthy controls were compared in the study using UMI-based sequencing. The 90 to 120 TCR-beta libraries covered PBMC samples along with longitudinal samples, technical triplicates, and paired sorted CD4+ and CD8+ T-cell subsets.

CDR1 and CDR2 (SGHRS, YFSETQ) derive from the germline V gene. Including the terminal cysteine and phenylalanine, the CDR3 comprises 15 residues. Kept here is only the CDR3 DNA, which spans 45 bases and is read in frame from base 1. Here V drops 0 bases and J drops 3 bases, and the junction holds 2 bases not matched to any gene. To synthesize cDNA, template-switch 5'RACE was performed with a primer carrying a 10-nucleotide random unique molecular identifier so that each TCR transcript was tagged. Over 160 million TCR-beta sequences, covering 15-18 subjects, were produced in each sequencing run. The RNeasy kit was used for extraction of total RNA. TCR-beta VDJ regions were amplified with primers for the TCR constant region and the 5'RACE anchor, using the KAPA Real-time Library Amplification kit. Sample indexes and Illumina adaptors were added in a first PCR, and a second PCR then increased library yield. After purification with Ampure beads, the TCR product of roughly 650 bp was size-selected on a 2% E-gel SizeSelection system. Before pooling, library quality was checked on a Bioanalyzer, concentration was measured with Qubit, and libraries were quantified with the Kapa Library Quantification kit. Paired-end 2 x 150 bp sequencing of the libraries was performed on an Illumina HiSeq 2500. To increase sequence diversity, about 25-30% phiX was spiked into each library pool. The source study handled its data this way. Quality-filtered reads were processed with the UMI-based MiGEC pipeline, which removed over 75% of raw TCR sequences during error correction. IMGT germline references were used for alignment of VDJ genes, and clonotypes were defined by a unique CDR3 amino acid sequence together with V-J genes. Clonal expansion, Shannon diversity and CDR3 relatedness were evaluated with VDJtools (CalcPairwiseDistances, ClusterSamples), while phylogenetic trees were built in CLCbio workbench. Clones with at least 8 unique UMIs were defined as expanded, with this threshold being based on coefficient-of-variation modelling across technical triplicates. The public sequencing data were trimmed at Q25 with fastp and processed into clonotypes with MiXCR by TCRdb, which kept only in-frame beta chains. Records with the same CDR3 protein are collapsed into one entry carrying the most frequent genes and DNA. The authors' filters were not applied to this entry. The sample table shows about 52,000 distinct CDR3 sequences, and about 3.7% are seen once. 6.5% to 8% of the sample belongs to the ten largest clones.

For the unsorted PBMC libraries, 2 million PBMCs were stored in RNAlater at -80 degrees C until RNA extraction and were used to generate the libraries. The multiple sclerosis patients were enrolled in a US clinical protocol that evaluated disease progression with magnetic resonance imaging. PBMCs were separated from peripheral blood using Ficoll-Hypaque density gradient centrifugation and then cryopreserved in liquid nitrogen. What the study reported, not specific to this receptor: Repertoires from 18 of 34 MS patients were grouped by phylogenetic analysis into a cluster of related CDR3 sequences, suggesting a possible repertoire-level signature. The MS cluster was not associated with any clinical or MRI features, and the authors stated that larger cohorts are needed. Across subjects, expanded clones never shared an identical CDR3 amino acid sequence, which suggests that the TCR-beta repertoires in every group were private. TCR clonal expansion was highest in HAM/TSP patients and lowest in MS patients, with MS patients falling below even healthy controls.

The chain employs TRBV5-1 and TRBJ2-1; 8 central bases correspond to TRBD1. Material for sequencing was PBMCs. This clonotype was obtained from a man in his fifties or sixties with multiple sclerosis. The CDR3 loop reads CASSLGTGFYNEQFF. The sequence in DNA is TGCGCCAGCAGCTTGGGGACAGGGTTCTACAATGAGCAGTTCTTC.